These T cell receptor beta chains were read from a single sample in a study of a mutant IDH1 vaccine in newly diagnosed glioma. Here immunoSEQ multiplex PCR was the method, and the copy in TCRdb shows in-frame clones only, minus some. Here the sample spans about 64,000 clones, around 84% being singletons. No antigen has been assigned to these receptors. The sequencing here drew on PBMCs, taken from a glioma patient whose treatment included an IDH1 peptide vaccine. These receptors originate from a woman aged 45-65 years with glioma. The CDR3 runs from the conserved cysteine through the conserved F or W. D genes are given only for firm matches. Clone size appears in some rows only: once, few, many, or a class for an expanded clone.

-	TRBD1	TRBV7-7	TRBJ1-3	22	CASSRDRGPKISGGIFGNTIYF	TGTGCTAGCAGTCGGGACAGGGGCCCAAAGATTTCTGGTGGTATCTTTGGAAACACCATATATTTT
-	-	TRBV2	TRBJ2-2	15	CASKVEGVDTGELFF	TGTGCCAGCAAAGTCGAGGGGGTGGACACCGGGGAGCTGTTTTTT
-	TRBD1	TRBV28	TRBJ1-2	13	CASRGDRFYGYTF	TGTGCCAGCAGGGGGGACAGGTTCTATGGCTACACCTTC
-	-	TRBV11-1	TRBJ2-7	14	CASSLGGGSYEQYF	TGTGCCAGCAGCTTAGGTGGGGGGAGCTACGAGCAGTACTTC
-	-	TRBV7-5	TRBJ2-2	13	CARSLGRTGELFF	TGTGCCAGAAGCTTGGGGAGGACCGGGGAGCTGTTTTTT
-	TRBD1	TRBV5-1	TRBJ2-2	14	CASSSLTGTGELFF	TGCGCCAGCAGCTCCCTGACAGGGACCGGGGAGCTGTTTTTT
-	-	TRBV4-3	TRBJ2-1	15	CASSPARGRHNEQFF	TGCGCCAGCAGCCCTGCCCGAGGACGGCACAATGAGCAGTTCTTC
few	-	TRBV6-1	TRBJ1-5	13	CASSELGTQPQHF	TGTGCCAGCAGTGAACTTGGGACTCAGCCCCAGCATTTT
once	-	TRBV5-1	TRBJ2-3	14	CASSLETATDTQYF	TGCGCCAGCAGCTTGGAAACAGCCACAGATACGCAGTATTTT
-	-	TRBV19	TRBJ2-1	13	CAASSMGIHEQFF	TGTGCCGCTAGTAGTATGGGTATCCATGAGCAGTTCTTC
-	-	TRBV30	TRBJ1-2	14	CAWSPSTSGYGYTF	TGTGCCTGGAGTCCCTCAACGAGCGGGTATGGCTACACCTTC
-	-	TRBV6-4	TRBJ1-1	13	CASSDEENTEAFF	TGTGCCAGCAGTGACGAGGAGAACACTGAAGCTTTCTTT
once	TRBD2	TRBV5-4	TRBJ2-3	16	CASSLKPSGGADTQYF	TGTGCCAGCAGCTTGAAGCCTAGCGGGGGGGCAGATACGCAGTATTTT
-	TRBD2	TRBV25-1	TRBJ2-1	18	CASSEEAQRGGRWNEQFF	TGTGCCAGCAGTGAAGAGGCCCAGCGGGGGGGCAGGTGGAATGAGCAGTTCTTC
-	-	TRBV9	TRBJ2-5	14	CASSLVVGGETQYF	TGTGCCAGCAGCTTAGTCGTAGGAGGAGAGACCCAGTACTTC
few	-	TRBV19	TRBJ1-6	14	CASTSRKLNSPLHF	TGTGCCAGTACTTCCCGGAAACTTAATTCACCCCTCCACTTT
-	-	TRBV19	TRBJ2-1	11	CASGTYNEQFF	TGTGCCAGTGGGACGTATAATGAGCAGTTCTTC
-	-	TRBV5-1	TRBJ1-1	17	CASSLVQGSFGNTEAFF	TGCGCCAGCAGCTTGGTTCAGGGAAGTTTTGGGAACACTGAAGCTTTCTTT